Below, 10 T cell receptor beta chains from the same sample are listed, as sequenced in a study of shared clonotypes between healthy human individuals. Assay: immunoSEQ multiplex PCR; the TCRdb copy retains only in-frame clones and omits some. Of roughly 2,000,000 clones in the sample, roughly 93% are singletons; the top ten hold more than 1.5%. CD8 cells classed as naive were CD45RO-negative and positively selected for CCR7, excluding terminally differentiated effector memory CD45RA+ cells. The sequencing input was naive CD8+ T cells from PBMCs. The origin of the receptors is a young man in good health. Some clones in this sample may be carry-over from other donors' samples.

The gene calls are TRBV28 and TRBJ1-1; 10 bases match TRBD1. CDR1 is MDHEN and CDR2 is SYDVKM in the germline V gene. The CDR3 covers 17 residues. V lost 6 bases to trimming and J lost 2 bases; unmatched junction nucleotides: 12. The CDR3 DNA sequence: TGTGCCAGCAGACCCAGCGACAGGGGGCGGGGAAACACTGAAGCTTTCTTT. This encodes CASRPSDRGRGNTEAFF.

The V gene is TRBV13, the J gene TRBJ2-7, with TRBD2 identical over 8 bases. Germline V gene data show CDR1 as PRHDT and CDR2 as FYEKMQ (reference sequence). CDR3 length: 16 amino acids. Trimming removed 0 bases from V and 3 bases from J; junction bases left unmatched: 7. Here the CDR3 reads CASSLGAAGGVYEQYF. The CDR3 region has the DNA TGTGCCAGCAGCTTAGGGGCGGCGGGAGGAGTCTACGAGCAGTACTTC. The entire variable domain, with the rest obtained from reference TRBV13 and TRBJ2-7, is as follows: AAGVIQSPRHLIKEKRETATLKCYPIPRHDTVYWYQQGPGQDPQFLISFYEKMQSDKGSIPDRFSAQQFSDYHSELNMSSLELGDSALYFCASSLGAAGGVYEQYFGPGTRLTVT.

The chain joins TRBV27 to TRBJ2-1; the match to TRBD2 covers 12 bases. The CDR3 sequence is 16 residues long. V lost 6 bases and J lost 4; bases outside the gene matches: 7. The germline CDR1 and CDR2 sequences are MNHEY and SMNVEV (reference sequence). DNA of the CDR3: TGTGCCAGCAGCCAGACGACTAGCGGGAGATACAATGAGCAGTTCTTC. Translating gives CASSQTTSGRYNEQFF.

The rearrangement links TRBV27 to TRBJ1-2, with TRBD1 as a possible D gene (5 bases). The germline CDR1 and CDR2 sequences are MNHEY and SMNVEV (reference sequence). The CDR3 is 14 residues long. The germline V and J ends were trimmed by 6 bases and 3 bases, with 14 bases remaining between them. In nucleotides, the CDR3 is TGTGCCAGCAGATTCTCCGGCAGGGACTATGGCTACACCTTC. Translation gives CASRFSGRDYGYTF.

The chain is built from TRBV15 and TRBJ1-4, with a possible D match to TRBD1 (5 bases). The V gene lost 0 bases and the J gene lost 2 bases, with 7 bases spanning the gap. The germline V gene encodes CDR1 LNHNV and CDR2 YYDKDF (reference sequence). The CDR3 totals 15 residues. The CDR3 DNA follows: TGTGCCACCAGCAGAGAGGACACTACTAATGAAAAACTGTTTTTT. It yields the protein CATSREDTTNEKLFF.

The V and J genes are TRBV5-4 and TRBJ2-2, with D perhaps TRBD1 (6 bases). The V gene lost 5 bases and the J gene lost 7 bases, with 15 bases spanning the gap. In germline, CDR1 is SGHNT, CDR2 YYREEE (reference sequence). The CDR3 is made up of 14 amino acids. CDR3 nucleotides: TGTGCCAGCAGAGCAGGGGCGCCTGGCGGGGAGCTGTTTTTT. As protein: CASRAGAPGGELFF.

J is TRBJ2-7 and V is TRBV6-5; 11 positions match TRBD2. This CDR3 is built from 14 residues. The V segment lost 6 bases and the J segment 2 bases; nucleotides outside the gene matches: 3. The germline gives CDR1 MNHEY, CDR2 SVGAGI. The CDR3 region is CASRPGLAAYEQYF. DNA of the CDR3: TGTGCCAGCAGACCGGGACTAGCGGCCTACGAGCAGTACTTC.

V and J are TRBV28 and TRBJ2-2; 7 bases are a match to TRBD2. The CDR3 loop spans 16 amino acids. Germline CDR1 reads MDHEN; CDR2 reads SYDVKM. With V trimmed by 0 bases and J by 1 base, 2 bases remained unmatched. The CDR3 DNA reads as TGTGCCAGCAGTTTATGGGAGCGGGGGAACACCGGGGAGCTGTTTTTT. Its protein is CASSLWERGNTGELFF.

CDR3 nucleotide sequence: TGTGCCACCAGCAGAGATAGGCGGGAGGGCCGGGTGACCCAGTACTTC. This gives the protein CATSRDRREGRVTQYF. This rearrangement joins TRBV15 to TRBJ2-5; TRBD2 matches 9 bases. V was pared by 0 bases and J by 7 bases, with 9 bases of the junction left unmatched. Germline CDR1 LNHNV, CDR2 YYDKDF (reference sequence). The CDR3 runs to 16 residues.

The chain couples TRBV4-1 to TRBJ1-2; D gene uncertain. The CDR3 has 14 amino acids. Trimming cost V 0 bases and J 4 bases, with 9 bases left between them. Germline lookup yields CDR1 MGHRA and CDR2 YSYEKL. The CDR3 sequence is CASSQEPSSYGYTF. The CDR3 DNA follows: TGCGCCAGCAGCCAAGAACCGTCCTCCTATGGCTACACCTTC.